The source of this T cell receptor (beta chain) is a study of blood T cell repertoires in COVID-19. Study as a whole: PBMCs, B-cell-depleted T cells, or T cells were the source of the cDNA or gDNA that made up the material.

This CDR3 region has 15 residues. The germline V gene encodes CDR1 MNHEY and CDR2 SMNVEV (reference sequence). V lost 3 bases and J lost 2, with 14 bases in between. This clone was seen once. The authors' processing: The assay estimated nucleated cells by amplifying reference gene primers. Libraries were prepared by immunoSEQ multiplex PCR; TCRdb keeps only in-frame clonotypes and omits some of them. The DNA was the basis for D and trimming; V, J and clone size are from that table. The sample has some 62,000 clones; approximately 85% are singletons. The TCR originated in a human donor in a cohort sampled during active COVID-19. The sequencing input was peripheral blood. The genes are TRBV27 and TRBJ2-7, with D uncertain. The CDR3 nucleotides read TGTGCCAGCAGTTTTCTCATGGCGGCGACCTACGAGCAGTACTTC. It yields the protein CASSFLMAATYEQYF.